This paragraph covers one T cell receptor beta chain sequence. Assay: immunoSEQ multiplex PCR; the TCRdb copy retains only in-frame clones and omits some. The repertoire has approximately 140,000 clones, approximately 89% of them found once; the top ten carry around 6.9%. Germline assignment: CDR1 LNHDA and CDR2 SQIVND (reference sequence). The CDR3 extends over 15 amino acids. V was clipped by 4 bases and J by 3 bases; unmatched bases: 4. This entry is derived from a study of control samples from healthy donors and cancer patients. The receptor was isolated from a man between 50 and 59 years old with head and neck cancer. The chain employs TRBV19 and TRBJ2-3; 10 nucleotides match TRBD1. The sample was PBMCs. The CDR3 spells CASSTWGQGTDTQYF. Here the CDR3 DNA reads TGTGCCAGTAGTACCTGGGGACAGGGGACAGATACGCAGTATTTT.